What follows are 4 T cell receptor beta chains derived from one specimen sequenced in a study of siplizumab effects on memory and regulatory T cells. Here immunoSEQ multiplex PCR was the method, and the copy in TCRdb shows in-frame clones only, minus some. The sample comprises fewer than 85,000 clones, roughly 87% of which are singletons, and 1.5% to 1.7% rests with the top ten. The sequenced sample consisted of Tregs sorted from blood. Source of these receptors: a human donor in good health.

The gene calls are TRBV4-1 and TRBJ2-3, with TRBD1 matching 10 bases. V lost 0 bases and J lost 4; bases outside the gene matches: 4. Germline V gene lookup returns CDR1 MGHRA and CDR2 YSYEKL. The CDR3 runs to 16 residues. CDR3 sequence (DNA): TGCGCCAGCAGCCAAGATCGGGACAGGGGAGCAGATACGCAGTATTTT. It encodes CASSQDRDRGADTQYF.

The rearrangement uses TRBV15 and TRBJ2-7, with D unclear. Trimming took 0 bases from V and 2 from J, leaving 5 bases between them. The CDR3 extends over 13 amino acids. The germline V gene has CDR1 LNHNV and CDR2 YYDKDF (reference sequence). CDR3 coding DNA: TGTGCCACCAGCAGAGAACAGCCCTACGAGCAGTACTTC. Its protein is CATSREQPYEQYF.

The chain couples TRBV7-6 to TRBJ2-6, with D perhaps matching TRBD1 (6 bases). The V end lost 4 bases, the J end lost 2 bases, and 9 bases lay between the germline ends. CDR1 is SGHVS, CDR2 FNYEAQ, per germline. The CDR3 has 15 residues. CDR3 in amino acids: CASSSPGAGANVLTF. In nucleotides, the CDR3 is TGTGCCAGCAGCTCCCCAGGGGCTGGGGCCAACGTCCTGACTTTC.

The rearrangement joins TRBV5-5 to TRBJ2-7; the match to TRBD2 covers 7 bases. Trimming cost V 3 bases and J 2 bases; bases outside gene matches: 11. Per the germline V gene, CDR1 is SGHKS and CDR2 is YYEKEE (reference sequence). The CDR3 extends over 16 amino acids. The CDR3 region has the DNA TGTGCCAGCAGCTGGCTCCGCGGGAGTACTACCTACGAGCAGTACTTC. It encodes CASSWLRGSTTYEQYF.